This TCR beta chain was identified during a study of T cell responses to AZD1222 COVID-19 vaccine. General study results and limits: Vaccine-associated CD4 TCRs ranged over spike, dominating at 160-218 and 743-854. Repertoire collection took place solely once the T cell response had peaked. Of spike-specific TCRs, nearly half reportedly target regions left unmutated in variants. Seropositivity was recorded at baseline in only a handful of AZD1222 recipients.

Profiling relied on immunoSEQ multiplex PCR, and the TCRdb table lists in-frame clones only, not all of them. Among tens of thousands of clones, approximately 91% were seen once, and the ten largest hold less than 9%. From germline, CDR1 is SGHVS and CDR2 FQNEAQ. The junction had 9 bases not matched to a gene; V was cut back by 1 base and J by 0 bases. The CDR3 is 18 residues long. About this clone: The antigen remains unidentified.

V usage is TRBV7-8 and J usage is TRBJ2-1; 7 bases line up with TRBD1. The specimen comprised peripheral blood, sampled on day 0 of AZD1222 vaccination. The clonotype comes from an adult in good health. CDR3 in DNA: TGTGCCAGCAGCTTAGAAGGAAGGGGGCGGAGCTCCTACAATGAGCAGTTCTTC. Its protein product is CASSLEGRGRSSYNEQFF.